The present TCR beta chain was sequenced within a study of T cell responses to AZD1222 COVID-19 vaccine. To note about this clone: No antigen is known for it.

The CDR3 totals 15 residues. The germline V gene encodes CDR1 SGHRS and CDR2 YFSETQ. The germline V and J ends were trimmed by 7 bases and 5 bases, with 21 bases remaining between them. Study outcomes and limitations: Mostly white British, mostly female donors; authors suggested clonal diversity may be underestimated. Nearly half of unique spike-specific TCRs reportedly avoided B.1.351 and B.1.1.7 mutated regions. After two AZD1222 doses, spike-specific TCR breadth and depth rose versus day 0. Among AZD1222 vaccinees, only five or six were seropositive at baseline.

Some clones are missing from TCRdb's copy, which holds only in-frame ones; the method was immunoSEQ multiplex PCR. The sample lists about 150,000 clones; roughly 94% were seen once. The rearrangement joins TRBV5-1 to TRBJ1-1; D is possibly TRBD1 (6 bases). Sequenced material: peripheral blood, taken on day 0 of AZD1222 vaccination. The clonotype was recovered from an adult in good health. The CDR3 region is CASPDQQGSKTEAFF. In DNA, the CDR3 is TGCGCCAGCCCGGACCAACAGGGTTCGAAAACTGAAGCTTTCTTT.